The next 17 T cell receptor beta chains were all read from a single sample in a study of cytomegalovirus exposure and HLA in healthy donors. PCR used 60 Vbeta primers and 13 Jbeta primers. TCRdb's copy holds only in-frame clones and misses some; the assay was immunoSEQ multiplex PCR. The table records about 130,000 clones, 75% to 80% of them present only once. Sequencing was performed on PBMCs. All receptors come from a male donor in good health and CMV-seronegative.

This clone has just a few counts. The chain joins TRBV4-1 to TRBJ2-2; possibly TRBD1 for D (7 bases). This CDR3 is 15 amino acids long. V lost 5 bases to trimming and J lost 1 base, with 11 bases between them. Germline assignment: CDR1 MGHRA and CDR2 YSYEKL. The CDR3 is CASSSQGGNTGELFF. The DNA of the CDR3 is TGCGCCAGCAGCTCCCAGGGGGGGAACACCGGGGAGCTGTTTTTT.

The V call is TRBV19, the J call TRBJ1-2; D ambiguous. Germline CDR1 reads LNHDA; CDR2 reads SQIVND (reference sequence). This CDR3 is 13 amino acids long. With 6 bases removed from V and 4 bases from J, the gap between germline ends came to 12 bases. The CDR3 sequence is CASRPRDSYGYTF. The CDR3 DNA sequence: TGTGCCAGTAGACCCCGGGATTCCTATGGCTACACCTTC. Full variable domain (rest looked up from reference TRBV19 and TRBJ1-2): DGGITQSPKYLFRKEGQNVTLSCEQNLNHDAMYWYRQDPGQGLRLIYYSQIVNDFQKGDIAEGYSVSREKKESFPLTVTSAQKNPTAFYLCASRPRDSYGYTFGSGTRLTVV.

The chain combines TRBV30 with TRBJ1-6; TRBD1 is a possible D gene (6 bases). The germline CDR1 and CDR2 sequences are GTSNPN and SVGIG (reference sequence). The CDR3 contains 14 residues. The ends were cut back, 2 bases at V and 15 bases at J, with 20 bases in the middle. The CDR3 here is CAWSSATGIGDLHF. DNA of the CDR3: TGTGCCTGGAGTTCGGCCACAGGGATAGGTGACCTCCACTTT.

This clone was observed a single time. The V gene is TRBV19, the J gene TRBJ2-2; TRBD1 matches at 7 bases. Germline CDR1 is LNHDA and CDR2 is SQIVND (reference sequence). The CDR3 contains 16 residues. V gave up 4 bases and J gave up 3 bases; unmatched junction bases: 8. The CDR3 protein is CASSTPTGSDTGELFF. CDR3 nucleotide sequence: TGTGCCAGTAGTACTCCGACAGGGTCTGACACCGGGGAGCTGTTTTTT.

This sequence joins TRBV4-1 and TRBJ2-4; D unresolved. CDR1 is MGHRA and CDR2 is YSYEKL in the germline V gene. The ends were cut back, 3 bases at V and 0 bases at J, with 12 bases in the middle. CDR3 length: 16 amino acids. The CDR3: CASSHTGGLAKNIQYF. Here the CDR3 DNA reads TGCGCCAGCAGCCACACCGGCGGTCTAGCCAAAAACATTCAGTACTTC.

The V and J genes are TRBV5-1 and TRBJ2-1; 8 nucleotides line up with TRBD2. In germline, CDR1 is SGHRS, CDR2 YFSETQ. The CDR3 loop spans 14 amino acids. Losses at the gene ends were 1 base for V and 8 bases for J; bases not matched to a gene: 5. In DNA, the CDR3 is TGCGCCAGCAGCTTGATAAGCGGGAGTGATGAGCAGTTCTTC. Its protein product is CASSLISGSDEQFF.

The chain uses TRBV4-1 and TRBJ1-6, with D possibly TRBD1 on 5 matching bases. The CDR3 runs 15 residues. Trimming took 0 bases from V and 10 from J, leaving 13 bases between them. Germline V CDR1 and CDR2: MGHRA, YSYEKL. The CDR3 loop reads CASSQEGTRGSPLHF. CDR3 bases: TGCGCCAGCAGCCAAGAGGGGACTAGAGGATCACCCCTCCACTTT.

The genes are TRBV2 and TRBJ1-1, with D hard to call. This CDR3 is 13 amino acids long. In germline, CDR1 is SNHLY, CDR2 FYNNEI. Trimming removed 3 bases from V and 6 bases from J, with 11 bases in between. This CDR3 is CASSDGPFAEAFF. The CDR3 DNA sequence: TGTGCCAGCAGTGACGGTCCTTTTGCTGAAGCTTTCTTT.

Note on this clone: The junction shows a germline mismatch at one end, possibly a read error. Other DNA sequences in the same sample also yield this CDR3. The chain uses TRBV15 and TRBJ2-3, with D unresolved. The CDR3 extends over 17 amino acids. The germline gives CDR1 LNHNV, CDR2 YYDKDF (reference sequence). The CDR3, as DNA: TGCGCCACCAGCAGAGATAGGCGGATTACTAGCACAGATACGCAGTATTTT. It encodes CATSRDRRITSTDTQYF.

This rearrangement joins TRBV6-5 to TRBJ1-2, with D unresolved. Trimming cost V 0 bases and J 0 bases, with 2 bases left between them. This CDR3 contains 13 residues. Germline V gives CDR1 MNHEY, CDR2 SVGAGI. The CDR3 loop reads CASSYSANYGYTF. CDR3 DNA: TGTGCCAGCAGTTACTCCGCTAACTATGGCTACACCTTC.

This clone appeared once. The chain recombines TRBV18 with TRBJ1-1; the match to TRBD1 covers 7 bases. The CDR3 spans 14 residues. Germline CDR1 is KGHSH and CDR2 is LQKENI. The V gene end was trimmed by 2 bases and the J gene end by 0 bases; junction bases not matched to a gene: 0. The DNA for the CDR3 is TGTGCCAGCTCACCAAGGGGGCTGAACACTGAAGCTTTCTTT. Its translation: CASSPRGLNTEAFF.

The CDR3 region is CASSGETSGYNEQFF. CDR3 coding DNA: TGCGCCAGCAGCGGGGAGACTAGCGGTTACAATGAGCAGTTCTTC. The chain couples TRBV5-1 to TRBJ2-1, with TRBD2 matching over 9 bases. Germline V lookup: CDR1 SGHRS, CDR2 YFSETQ. Trimming removed 4 bases from V and 4 bases from J; junction bases left unmatched: 6. This CDR3 contains 15 residues.

The chain joins TRBV21-1 to TRBJ2-3; TRBD1, the D gene given by the table, was not confirmed from the DNA. TRBV21-1 is given as a pseudogene. This CDR3 comprises 16 residues. CDR3 nucleotides: TGTGCCAGCAGCATGGACAGGGCTCCGATCACAGATACGCAGTATTTT. Protein product: CASSMDRAPITDTQYF.

The table lists this clone with a count of one. The gene calls are TRBV5-1 and TRBJ2-1; tentative D call: TRBD2 (6 bases). The ends were cut back, 4 bases at V and 7 bases at J, with 24 bases in the middle. This CDR3 has 17 amino acids. CDR1 is SGHRS and CDR2 is YFSETQ in the germline V gene. The CDR3 DNA reads TGCGCCAGCAGCCCCGCGGGGAGCTTCGGCTATTGGAATGAGCAGTTCTTC. It is translated as CASSPAGSFGYWNEQFF.

Comment on this clone: Additional DNA sequences in this sample encode the identical CDR3. The chain recombines TRBV7-3 with TRBJ2-1; a possible D gene is TRBD1 (5 bases). Per the germline V gene, CDR1 is SGHTA and CDR2 is FQGTGA. Trimming cost V 4 bases and J 1 base, with 5 bases left between them. The CDR3 is 13 amino acids. CDR3 nucleotides: TGTGCCAGCAGCTGGACATCCTACAATGAGCAGTTCTTC. It codes for CASSWTSYNEQFF.

The V call is TRBV7-9, the J call TRBJ2-7, with 8 positions matching TRBD2. Germline assignment: CDR1 SEHNR and CDR2 FQNEAQ (reference sequence). The CDR3 has 14 residues. Trimming at V came to 1 base and at J to 7 bases, leaving 6 bases not matched to a gene. The CDR3 DNA reads as TGTGCCAGCAGCTTAGTAGCGCCGGGGGGGGAGCAGTACTTC. Translating it yields CASSLVAPGGEQYF.

This clone was found a few times. The chain carries TRBV4-1 and TRBJ2-2; D is possibly TRBD1 (5 bases). V was clipped by 0 bases and J by 1 base, with 9 bases between them. There are 16 residues in the CDR3. The germline gives CDR1 MGHRA, CDR2 YSYEKL. The CDR3 sequence is CASSQDPQENTGELFF. CDR3 bases: TGCGCCAGCAGCCAAGACCCACAGGAGAACACCGGGGAGCTGTTTTTT.